The sequence of this T cell receptor beta chain was determined in a study of T-cell memory formation after mild COVID-19 (dated by TCRdb to the early 2020s). At the level of the whole study: TCR sequence clusters from the two donors were found to be largely donor specific. In a couple of donors, T-cell clones that expanded and contracted after mild COVID-19 were tracked by sequencing TCRalpha and TCRbeta repertoires over time. Two young, previously healthy adult volunteers, one female and one male, were included in the cohort. Paper-wide results and their limitations: SARS-CoV-2 specificity of the second-wave clones peaking on day 37 was not confirmed. Contracting CD4+ clones appeared mostly in the CM and EM memory subsets, whereas CD8+ clones were enriched in EMRA. From day 15 to 85, contracting clones showed balanced CD4/CD8 phenotypes, whereas a second wave of clones that expanded from day 15 to 37 leaned towards CD4+. The study covered only a couple of mild cases, and larger cohorts including severe cases with pre-infection samples were considered necessary. The detection of some responding clones in pre-infection memory suggests that pre-existing cross-reactive memory T cells joined the SARS-CoV-2 response.

This clonotype showed up just a few times. Its antigen remains unidentified. Base qualities were left out, and no much larger clone turns up one base away. CDR1 and CDR2 are drawn from the germline V gene (reference sequence): DFQATT, SNEGSKA. From the cysteine up to the phenylalanine, the CDR3 has a length of 13 residues. The DNA shown is the 39-base CDR3, in frame from base 1. Trimming removed 3 bases from V and 0 bases from J, leaving 9 bases between the germline ends. Instrument on record: Illumina NovaSeq 6000. TCRalpha and TCRbeta cDNA libraries were constructed by 5'RACE with constant-segment primers, with sample barcodes and unique molecular identifiers being introduced. Trizol reagent was used to extract RNA from every sample. Libraries were amplified in two PCR steps, with a second sample barcode and Illumina TruSeq adapters added in the second step. The libraries were sequenced on an Illumina NovaSeq using 2 x 150 bp paired-end reads. The original methods were these. Reads were demultiplexed and collapsed into UMI-guided consensus sequences with migec v1.2.7. Using mixcr v2.1.11, UMI consensuses were aligned to TRA and TRB V and J templates and then assembled into clonotypes. A clonotype was counted as expanded or contracted only when both edgeR and NoisET called the clonotype significant, with the noise models trained on biological replicates. For edgeR calls, the cutoffs were a false discovery rate-adjusted p below 0.01 and a log2 fold-change threshold of 1. As an exploratory analysis of dynamics, max-normalized trajectories of the 1000 most abundant clonotypes were examined with PCA combined with hierarchical clustering. Separately sequenced CD4+ and CD8+ repertoires were used to assign a CD4 or CD8 phenotype to each responding clone. TCRdb reworked the public reads: Q25 trimming with fastp, MiXCR clone assembly, productive beta chains retained. A single entry per CDR3 protein holds the most common genes and DNA from its merged rows. What appears here as the V and J calls and clone size reflects TCRdb's work, not the paper's. This sample has roughly 580,000 distinct CDR3 sequences in its table, and approximately 19% of those were observed once. Around 12% of the sample goes to the ten largest clones.

PBMCs were isolated by Ficoll-Paque density gradient centrifugation. The sample was PBMCs or a T cell subset sorted from them (not recorded which). Recombination joined TRBV20-1 with TRBJ2-7; the D gene lacks a confident call. The sequence was obtained from an adult woman who had mild COVID-19 (a few samples of this study predate the infection). The sample titles of this study are shuffled in the database, so cell type and time point are left out; the donor was told from shared clones. The DNA reads TGCAGTGCTAGTAGGGCAGACTCCTACGAGCAGTACTTC. Its protein product is CSASRADSYEQYF.